The next 25 T cell receptor beta chains were all read from a single sample in a study of CD8+CD57+ T cells in acquired aplastic anemia. Genomic DNA served as template for TCR beta VDJ and CDR3 profiling. TCRdb analysed the reads with MiXCR anew, one entry per CDR3 protein. The sample shows a few hundred thousand distinct CDR3 sequences, approximately 35% of them seen only once. Material: sorted CD4+, CD8+, or CD8+CD57+ T cells (not recorded which) from PBMCs. The source is a human donor in good health, serving as a control.

This clonotype came up many times. The V call is TRBV20-1, the J call TRBJ1-2; tentative D call: TRBD1 (6 bases). The CDR3 is made up of 15 amino acids. The germline gives CDR1 DFQATT, CDR2 SNEGSKA (reference sequence). With 0 bases removed from V and 3 bases from J, the gap between germline ends came to 14 bases. Written as DNA, the CDR3 is TGCAGTGCTAGAGATCTGTCGGGGGGCGACTATGGCTACACCTTC. It specifies CSARDLSGGDYGYTF.

The J gene is TRBJ2-3, the V gene TRBV30; D is uncertain. CDR1 is GTSNPN and CDR2 is SVGIG in the germline V gene (reference sequence). The CDR3 runs to 14 residues. The V end was cut by 0 bases, the J end by 2 bases, with 9 bases between. CDR3 protein: CAWSVLLNTDTQYF. The CDR3 coding sequence is TGTGCCTGGAGTGTTCTACTCAACACAGATACGCAGTATTTT.

The chain carries TRBV4-1 and TRBJ2-1, with 9 bases fitting TRBD1. Trimming removed 3 bases from V and 0 bases from J; junction bases left unmatched: 9. The CDR3 runs 18 residues. The germline gives CDR1 MGHRA, CDR2 YSYEKL. CDR3 residues: CASSHRQGVKASYNEQFF. As DNA, the CDR3 is TGCGCCAGCAGCCACAGACAGGGGGTGAAAGCCTCCTACAATGAGCAGTTCTTC.

V gene TRBV7-6 combines with J gene TRBJ2-5, with 11 nucleotides matching TRBD2. This CDR3 is built from 16 residues. The V gene's germline CDR1 is SGHVS and CDR2 FNYEAQ. The ends lost 6 bases at V and 9 bases at J; junction bases unmatched: 15. The CDR3 spells CASSFDLAGGFGAQYF. The CDR3 DNA follows: TGTGCCAGCAGTTTCGATCTAGCGGGGGGCTTTGGGGCCCAGTACTTC.

In this sample, this clonotype turned up many times. The chain is built from TRBV10-3 and TRBJ2-3; D gene ambiguous. Deletions cut 5 bases from V and 0 bases from J, with 18 bases between. CDR1 and CDR2 (germline): ENHRY, SYGVKD. The length of the CDR3 is 17 residues. CDR3 bases: TGTGCCATCAGTTCTTCTAACGGTGGCGAAAGCACAGATACGCAGTATTTT. It yields the protein CAISSSNGGESTDTQYF.

The rearrangement uses TRBV24-1 and TRBJ1-2, with 8 bases aligning to TRBD1. Germline CDR1 is KGHDR and CDR2 is SFDVKD. The trim removed 4 bases at V and 4 bases at J, leaving 7 bases unmatched. This CDR3 has 15 amino acids. The CDR3 loop reads CATSERQGQGYGYTF. CDR3 sequence (DNA): TGTGCCACCAGTGAACGGCAAGGACAGGGCTATGGCTACACCTTC.

This clonotype was observed at least ten times. The chain combines TRBV5-8 with TRBJ2-7, with no clear D. CDR1 is SGHTS, CDR2 YDEGEE, per germline. The ends were cut back, 2 bases at V and 4 bases at J, with 16 bases in the middle. The length of the CDR3 is 15 residues. As DNA, the CDR3 is TGTGCCAGCAGCTTAAGTGCGGAAAAACTTTACGAGCAGTACTTC. This sequence encodes CASSLSAEKLYEQYF.

The chain recombines TRBV4-1 with TRBJ1-1; D is unclear. This CDR3 region has 17 residues. Trimming pared 1 base from V and 1 base from J, leaving 16 bases between. Germline loops: CDR1 MGHRA, CDR2 YSYEKL. The CDR3 sequence is CASSQGIFGRRNTEAFF. Here the CDR3 DNA reads TGCGCCAGCAGCCAAGGAATCTTCGGCAGGAGGAACACTGAAGCTTTCTTT.

This clonotype showed up just a few times. The chain combines TRBV19 with TRBJ2-4, with D perhaps TRBD1 (6 bases). Germline CDR1 LNHDA, CDR2 SQIVND (reference sequence). V was pared by 5 bases and J by 0 bases, with 17 bases between. This CDR3 comprises 17 residues. DNA of the CDR3: TGTGCCAGTAGTGCCCGGACAGTTAATCTAGCCAAAAACATTCAGTACTTC. Translated, it gives CASSARTVNLAKNIQYF.

Points on this clonotype: A much bigger clone sits one base away, suggesting this may be a read error. V gene TRBV20-1 combines with J gene TRBJ1-4, with D unresolved. This CDR3 region has 13 residues. Looked up from germline, CDR1 is DFQATT and CDR2 is SNEGSKA (reference sequence). The CDR3 loop is CRTRAVLNEKLFF. The CDR3 bases are TGCCGTACGCGGGCGGTCCTTAATGAAAAACTGTTTTTT.

This clonotype appeared once. One junction end disagrees with the germline gene, perhaps due to a read error. The chain couples TRBV5-1 to TRBJ2-3, with TRBD2 matching over 10 bases. The CDR3 contains 16 residues. From germline, CDR1 is SGHRS and CDR2 YFSETQ. As DNA, the CDR3 is TGCGCCAGCGGCTTAGGACTAGCGGAGAGCACAGATACGCAGTATTTT. Translating it yields CASGLGLAESTDTQYF.

The table lists this clonotype with many counts. This chain connects TRBV15 to TRBJ1-1, with a tentative D call TRBD1 (6 bases). The CDR3 is 13 residues long. CDR1 is LNHNV and CDR2 is YYDKDF in the germline V gene (reference sequence). The ends were cut back, 0 bases at V and 10 bases at J, with 12 bases in the middle. The DNA of the CDR3 is TGTGCCACCAGCAGAGAGGACAGAAGGGCAGCTTTCTTT. Amino acid sequence: CATSREDRRAAFF.

This clonotype was counted at least ten times. The chain uses TRBV25-1 and TRBJ2-1; D may be TRBD1 or TRBD2 (6 bases each). The V end was cut by 6 bases, the J end by 2 bases, with 17 bases between. This CDR3 spans 16 amino acids. Germline V lookup: CDR1 MGHDK, CDR2 SYGVNS. DNA for the CDR3: TGTGCCAGCAGCCCCGTTGAAGGGGGGACCTACAATGAGCAGTTCTTC. It yields the protein CASSPVEGGTYNEQFF. The whole variable domain, filled in from reference TRBV25-1 and TRBJ2-1, reads EADIYQTPRYLVIGTGKKITLECSQTMGHDKMYWYQQDPGMELHLIHYSYGVNSTEKGDLSSESTVSRIRTEHFPLTLESARPSHTSQYLCASSPVEGGTYNEQFFGPGTRLTVL.

Comment on this clonotype: A read error may explain this, as a much larger clone is one base away. This sequence joins TRBV5-1 and TRBJ1-2, with a possible D match to TRBD1 (5 bases). The germline V gene encodes CDR1 SGHRS and CDR2 YFSETQ. This CDR3 is 14 amino acids long. The CDR3 DNA follows: TGCGCTTCGGGCGGGGCCTCAGAACATTATGGCTACACCTTC. Translating it yields CASGGASEHYGYTF. Variable domain in full (rest from reference TRBV5-1 and TRBJ1-2): KAGVTQTPRYLIKTRGQQVTLSCSPISGHRSVSWYQQTPGQGLQFLFEYFSETQRNKGNFPGRFSGRQFSNSRSEMNVSTLELGDSALYLCASGGASEHYGYTFGSGTRLTVV.

This chain links TRBV3-1 with TRBJ1-2, with a tentative D call TRBD1 (6 bases). From germline, CDR1 is LGHDT and CDR2 YNNKEL (reference sequence). Trimming took off 2 bases at V and 5 bases at J, with 27 bases between the two ends. The CDR3 runs to 19 residues. The CDR3 loop is CASSQFSFGFTAGEYGYTF. The CDR3 DNA follows: TGTGCCAGCAGCCAATTTTCATTTGGGTTTACAGCAGGGGAGTATGGCTACACCTTC. Full variable domain (rest looked up from reference TRBV3-1 and TRBJ1-2): DTAVSQTPKYLVTQMGNDKSIKCEQNLGHDTMYWYKQDSKKFLKIMFSYNNKELIINETVPNRFSPKSPDKAHLNLHINSLELGDSAVYFCASSQFSFGFTAGEYGYTFGSGTRLTVV.

The genes are TRBV15 and TRBJ1-1; 9 bases line up with TRBD1. V lost 1 base and J lost 1; bases outside the gene matches: 1. The CDR3 loop spans 15 amino acids. Germline loops: CDR1 LNHNV, CDR2 YYDKDF (reference sequence). The CDR3 spells CATSRGQGGNTEAFF. CDR3 nucleotides: TGTGCCACCAGCAGAGGACAGGGGGGGAACACTGAAGCTTTCTTT. Complete variable domain (other parts from reference TRBV15 and TRBJ1-1): DAMVIQNPRYQVTQFGKPVTLSCSQTLNHNVMYWYQQKSSQAPKLLFHYYDKDFNNEADTPDNFQSRRPNTSFCFLDIRSPGLGDTAMYLCATSRGQGGNTEAFFGQGTRLTVV.

This clonotype was counted ten times or more. The rearrangement uses TRBV19 and TRBJ1-6; a possible D gene is TRBD1 (5 bases). The V gene lost 6 bases and the J gene lost 6 bases, with 12 bases spanning the gap. The germline V gene encodes CDR1 LNHDA and CDR2 SQIVND (reference sequence). This CDR3 spans 14 amino acids. CDR3 DNA: TGTGCCAGTAGAGATAGGACAATTAATTCACCCCTCCACTTT. Translating gives CASRDRTINSPLHF. Filled out from reference TRBV19 and TRBJ1-6, the complete variable domain reads DGGITQSPKYLFRKEGQNVTLSCEQNLNHDAMYWYRQDPGQGLRLIYYSQIVNDFQKGDIAEGYSVSREKKESFPLTVTSAQKNPTAFYLCASRDRTINSPLHFGNGTRLTVT.

This clonotype showed up many times. V usage is TRBV7-2 and J usage is TRBJ2-5, with 7 nucleotides matching TRBD2. The CDR3 has 15 amino acids. Germline CDR1 SGHTA, CDR2 FQGNSA. V gave up 1 base and J gave up 3 bases; unmatched junction bases: 5. The CDR3 region has the DNA TGTGCCAGCAGCTTAGGAGGGGCGGGGGAAGAGACCCAGTACTTC. Translating gives CASSLGGAGEETQYF.

This CDR3 reads CASSLWDRTSYEQYF. The DNA of the CDR3 is TGCGCCAGCAGCCTGTGGGACAGGACCTCCTACGAGCAGTACTTC. The rearrangement joins TRBV5-1 to TRBJ2-7; TRBD1 agrees at 8 bases. V lost 4 bases and J lost 0; bases outside the gene matches: 6. The CDR3 has 15 amino acids. The germline V gene has CDR1 SGHRS and CDR2 YFSETQ.

This clonotype was seen a handful of times. At one boundary the junction diverges from the germline segment, which might be a read error. This chain connects TRBV27 to TRBJ2-4; D gene unclear. The CDR3 has 14 residues. The V gene's germline CDR1 is MNHEY and CDR2 SMNVEV (reference sequence). The CDR3 reads CAISSPSNADIQYF. The CDR3, as DNA: TGTGCCATCAGTTCACCGAGCAACGCGGACATTCAGTACTTC.

Remarks on this clonotype: A read error may be the cause here, since a much bigger clone is one base away. The chain links TRBV20-1 to TRBJ1-3; 7 bases are a match to TRBD1. With 5 bases clipped from V and 0 bases from J, the junction kept 4 bases outside the gene matches. Germline V lookup: CDR1 DFQATT, CDR2 SNEGSKA (reference sequence). This CDR3 comprises 14 residues. The CDR3 spells CSAWDRSSGNTIYF. The CDR3 DNA sequence: TGCAGTGCTTGGGACAGAAGCTCTGGAAACACCATATATTTT.

This clonotype was seen many times. The rearrangement links TRBV15 to TRBJ2-7, with a weak D call TRBD1 (6 bases). Trimming cost V 3 bases and J 3 bases, with 6 bases left between them. CDR3 size: 12 residues. Germline V gene data show CDR1 as LNHNV and CDR2 as YYDKDF (reference sequence). The CDR3 DNA reads TGTGCCACCAGCAGGGACAGCTACGAGCAGTACTTC. Protein sequence: CATSRDSYEQYF.

V is TRBV14 and J is TRBJ1-2; D is undetermined. The germline gives CDR1 SGHDN, CDR2 FVKESK. Between the trimmed V and J ends, which lost 1 base and 0 bases, there was a span of 18 bases. This CDR3 has 18 residues. The CDR3 bases are TGTGCCAGCAGCCAAGTGGCTATATTCTTATGTGCTAACTATGGCTACACCTTC. Translation gives CASSQVAIFLCANYGYTF.

This chain links TRBV28 with TRBJ1-1; D is undetermined. The CDR3 covers 11 residues. The V gene's germline CDR1 is MDHEN and CDR2 SYDVKM. The CDR3: CIAKGITEAFF. The DNA for the CDR3 is TGTATCGCAAAAGGGATCACTGAAGCTTTCTTT. Using reference TRBV28 and TRBJ1-1 for the parts outside the CDR3, the full variable domain is DVKVTQSSRYLVKRTGEKVFLECVQDMDHENMFWYRQDPGLGLRLIYFSYDVKMKEKGDIPEGYSVSREKKERFSLILESASTNQTSMYLCIAKGITEAFFGQGTRLTVV.

Remarks on this clonotype: A read error may produce the germline difference seen at one junction end. The gene calls are TRBV19 and TRBJ1-6, with a tentative D call TRBD1 (6 bases). This CDR3 contains 14 residues. CDR1 is LNHDA, CDR2 SQIVND, per germline (reference sequence). CDR3 protein: CASRKAGEGSPLHF. The CDR3 region has the DNA TGCGCCAGTAGAAAGGCAGGGGAAGGGTCACCCCTCCACTTT.